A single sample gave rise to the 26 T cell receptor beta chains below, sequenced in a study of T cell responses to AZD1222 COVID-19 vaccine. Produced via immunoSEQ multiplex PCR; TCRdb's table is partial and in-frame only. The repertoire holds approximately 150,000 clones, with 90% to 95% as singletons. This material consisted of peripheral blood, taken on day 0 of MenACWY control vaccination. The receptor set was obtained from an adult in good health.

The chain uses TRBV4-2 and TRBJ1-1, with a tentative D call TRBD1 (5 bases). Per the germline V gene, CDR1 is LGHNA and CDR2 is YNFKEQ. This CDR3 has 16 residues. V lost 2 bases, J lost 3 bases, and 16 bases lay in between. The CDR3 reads CASSQKLRDGDTEAFF. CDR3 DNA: TGTGCCAGCAGCCAAAAGTTAAGGGACGGGGACACTGAAGCTTTCTTT.

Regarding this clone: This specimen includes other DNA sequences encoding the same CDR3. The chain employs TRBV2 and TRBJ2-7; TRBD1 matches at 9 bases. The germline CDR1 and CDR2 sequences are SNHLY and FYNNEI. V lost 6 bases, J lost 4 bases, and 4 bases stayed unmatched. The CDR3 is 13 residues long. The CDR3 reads CASSVGQGYEQYF. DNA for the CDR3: TGTGCCAGCAGCGTGGGACAGGGATACGAGCAGTACTTC.

In DNA form, the CDR3 reads TGTGCCAGCAGCGTAGCTACAGGGTGGGAGACCCAGTACTTC. It encodes CASSVATGWETQYF. This chain links TRBV9 with TRBJ2-5, with a weak D call TRBD1 (6 bases). V was cut by 0 bases and J by 5 bases, with 11 bases left in between. CDR3 length equals 14 residues. The germline V gene has CDR1 SGDLS and CDR2 YYNGEE.

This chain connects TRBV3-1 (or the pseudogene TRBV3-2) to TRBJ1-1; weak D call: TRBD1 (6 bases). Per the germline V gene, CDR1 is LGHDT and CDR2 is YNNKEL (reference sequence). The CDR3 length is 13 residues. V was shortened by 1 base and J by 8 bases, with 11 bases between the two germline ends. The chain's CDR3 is CASSQGLGGEAFF. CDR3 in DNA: TGTGCCAGCAGCCAAGGCTTGGGGGGCGAAGCTTTCTTT.

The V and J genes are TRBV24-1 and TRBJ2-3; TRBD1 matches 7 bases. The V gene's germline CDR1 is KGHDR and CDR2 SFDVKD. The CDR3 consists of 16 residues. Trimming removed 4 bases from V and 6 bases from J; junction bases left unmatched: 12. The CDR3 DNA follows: TGTGCCACCAGTGAGAGAGACAGGGCCGGGTCGGATACGCAGTATTTT. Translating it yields CATSERDRAGSDTQYF.

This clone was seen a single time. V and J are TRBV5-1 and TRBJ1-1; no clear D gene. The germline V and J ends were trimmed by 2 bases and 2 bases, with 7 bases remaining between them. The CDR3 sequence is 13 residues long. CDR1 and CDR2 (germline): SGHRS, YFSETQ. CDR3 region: CASSFTANTEAFF. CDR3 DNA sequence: TGCGCCAGCAGCTTCACAGCTAACACTGAAGCTTTCTTT.

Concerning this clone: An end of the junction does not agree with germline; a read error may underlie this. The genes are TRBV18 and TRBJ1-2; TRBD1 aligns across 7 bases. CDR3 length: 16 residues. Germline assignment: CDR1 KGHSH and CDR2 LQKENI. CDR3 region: CASSPRDRVTFDGCTF. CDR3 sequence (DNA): TGTGCCAGCTCACCACGGGACAGAGTTACGTTTGATGGCTGCACCTTC.

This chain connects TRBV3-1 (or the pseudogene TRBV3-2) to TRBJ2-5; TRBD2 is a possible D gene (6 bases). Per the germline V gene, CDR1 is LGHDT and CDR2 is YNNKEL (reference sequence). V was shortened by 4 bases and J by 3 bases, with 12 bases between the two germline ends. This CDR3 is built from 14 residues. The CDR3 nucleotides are TGTGCCAGCAGCCCTTCCGGGGGTAAAGAGACCCAGTACTTC. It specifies CASSPSGGKETQYF.

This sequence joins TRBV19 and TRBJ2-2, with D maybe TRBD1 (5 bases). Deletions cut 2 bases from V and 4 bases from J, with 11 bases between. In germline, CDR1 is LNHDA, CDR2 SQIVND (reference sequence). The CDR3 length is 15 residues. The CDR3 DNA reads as TGTGCCAGTAGTATAAGGGGCAGCTCCACCGGGGAGCTGTTTTTT. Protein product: CASSIRGSSTGELFF.

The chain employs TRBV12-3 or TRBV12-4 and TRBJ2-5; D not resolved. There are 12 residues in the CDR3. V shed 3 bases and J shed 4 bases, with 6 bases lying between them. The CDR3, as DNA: TGTGCCAGCAGTTTTTGGCCAGAGACCCAGTACTTC. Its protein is CASSFWPETQYF.

CDR3 protein: CASSQRTQGGQFF. As DNA, the CDR3 is TGTGCCAGCAGCCAGCGAACACAGGGTGGGCAGTTCTTC. The chain uses TRBV7-2 and TRBJ2-1; D might be TRBD1 (6 bases). V lost 5 bases, J lost 12 bases, and 17 bases lay in between. CDR1 is SGHTA and CDR2 is FQGNSA in the germline V gene. The CDR3 consists of 13 residues.

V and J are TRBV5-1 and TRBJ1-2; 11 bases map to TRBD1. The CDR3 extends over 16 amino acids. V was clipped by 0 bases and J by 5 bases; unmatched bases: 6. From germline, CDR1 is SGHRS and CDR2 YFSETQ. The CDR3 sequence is CASSLAGTGGGYGYTF. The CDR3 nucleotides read TGCGCCAGCAGCTTGGCCGGGACAGGGGGTGGATATGGCTACACCTTC.

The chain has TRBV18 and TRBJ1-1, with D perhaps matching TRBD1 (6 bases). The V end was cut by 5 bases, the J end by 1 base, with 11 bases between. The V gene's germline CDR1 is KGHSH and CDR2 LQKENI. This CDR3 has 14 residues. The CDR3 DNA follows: TGTGCCAGCTCAACTAGGACAGAGAACACTGAAGCTTTCTTT. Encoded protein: CASSTRTENTEAFF.

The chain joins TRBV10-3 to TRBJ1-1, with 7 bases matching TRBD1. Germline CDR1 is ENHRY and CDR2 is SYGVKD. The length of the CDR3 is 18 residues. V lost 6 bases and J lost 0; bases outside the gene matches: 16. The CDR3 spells CAIRGTVRGPGMNTEAFF. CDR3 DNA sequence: TGTGCCATCAGAGGGACAGTCCGTGGACCGGGCATGAACACTGAAGCTTTCTTT.

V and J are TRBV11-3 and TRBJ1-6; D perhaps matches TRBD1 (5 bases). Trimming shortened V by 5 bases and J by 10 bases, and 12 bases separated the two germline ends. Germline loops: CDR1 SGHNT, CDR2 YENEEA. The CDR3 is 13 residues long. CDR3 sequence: CASSEQGGSPLHF. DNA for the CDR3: TGTGCCAGCAGCGAGCAGGGTGGCTCACCCCTCCACTTT.

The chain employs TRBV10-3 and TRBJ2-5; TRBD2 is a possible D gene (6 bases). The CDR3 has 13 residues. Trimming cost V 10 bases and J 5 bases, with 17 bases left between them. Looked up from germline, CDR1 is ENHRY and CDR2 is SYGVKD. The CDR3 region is CATLGGPGETQYF. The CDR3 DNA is TGTGCCACCCTGGGGGGTCCGGGGGAGACCCAGTACTTC.

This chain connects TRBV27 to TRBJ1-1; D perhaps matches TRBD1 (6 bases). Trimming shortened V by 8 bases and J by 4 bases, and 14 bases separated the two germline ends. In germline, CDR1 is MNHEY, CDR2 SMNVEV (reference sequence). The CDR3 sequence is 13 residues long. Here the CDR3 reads CASGLQGGTEAFF. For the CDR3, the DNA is TGTGCCAGCGGCCTACAGGGAGGCACTGAAGCTTTCTTT.

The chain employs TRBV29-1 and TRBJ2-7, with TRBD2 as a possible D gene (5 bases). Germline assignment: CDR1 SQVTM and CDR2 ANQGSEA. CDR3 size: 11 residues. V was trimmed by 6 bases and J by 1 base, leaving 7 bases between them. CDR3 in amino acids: CSVRGSYEQYF. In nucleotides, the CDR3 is TGCAGCGTCCGGGGATCCTACGAGCAGTACTTC.

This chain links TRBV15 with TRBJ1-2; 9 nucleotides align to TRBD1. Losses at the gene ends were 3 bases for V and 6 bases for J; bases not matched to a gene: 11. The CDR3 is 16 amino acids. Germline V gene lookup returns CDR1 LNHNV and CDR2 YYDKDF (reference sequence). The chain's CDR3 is CATSRDKDRGSDGYTF. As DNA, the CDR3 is TGTGCCACCAGCAGGGACAAGGACAGGGGTTCAGATGGCTACACCTTC.

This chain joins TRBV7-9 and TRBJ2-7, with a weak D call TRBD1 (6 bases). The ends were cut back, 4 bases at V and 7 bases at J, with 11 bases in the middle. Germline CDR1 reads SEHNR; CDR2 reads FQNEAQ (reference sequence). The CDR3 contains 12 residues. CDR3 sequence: CASSSGTSEQYF. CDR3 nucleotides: TGTGCCAGCAGCTCCGGGACATCGGAGCAGTACTTC. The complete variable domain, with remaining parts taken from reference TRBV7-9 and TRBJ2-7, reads DTGVSQNPRHKITKRGQNVTFRCDPISEHNRLYWYRQTLGQGPEFLTYFQNEAQLEKSRLLSDRFSAERPKGSFSTLEIQRTEQGDSAMYLCASSSGTSEQYFGPGTRLTVT.

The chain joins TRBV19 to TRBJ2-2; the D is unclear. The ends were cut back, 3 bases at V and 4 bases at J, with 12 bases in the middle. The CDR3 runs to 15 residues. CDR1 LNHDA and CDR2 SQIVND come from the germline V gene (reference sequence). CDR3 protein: CASSMWRGSTGELFF. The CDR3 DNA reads TGTGCCAGTAGTATGTGGCGAGGAAGCACCGGGGAGCTGTTTTTT.

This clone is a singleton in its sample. The CDR3 loop reads CASSQVDQPQHF. In DNA, the CDR3 is TGTGCCAGCAGCCAAGTCGACCAGCCCCAGCATTTT. This sequence joins TRBV4-2 and TRBJ1-5; D is unclear. CDR1 LGHNA and CDR2 YNFKEQ come from the germline V gene. The CDR3 loop spans 12 amino acids. The V and J ends lost 1 base and 7 bases respectively, with 5 bases between them.

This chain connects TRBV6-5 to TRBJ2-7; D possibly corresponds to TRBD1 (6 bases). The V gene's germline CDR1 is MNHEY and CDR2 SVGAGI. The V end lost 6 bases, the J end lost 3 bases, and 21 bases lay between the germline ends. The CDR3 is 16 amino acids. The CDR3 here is CASSYTRDNYGYEQYF. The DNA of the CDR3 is TGTGCCAGCAGCTACACCCGGGACAATTATGGCTACGAGCAGTACTTC.

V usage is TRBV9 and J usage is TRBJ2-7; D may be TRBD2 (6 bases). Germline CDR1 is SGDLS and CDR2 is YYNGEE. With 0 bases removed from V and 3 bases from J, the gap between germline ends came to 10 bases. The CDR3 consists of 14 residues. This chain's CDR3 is CASSVGDLDYEQYF. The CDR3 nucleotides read TGTGCCAGCAGCGTAGGGGACTTGGACTACGAGCAGTACTTC.

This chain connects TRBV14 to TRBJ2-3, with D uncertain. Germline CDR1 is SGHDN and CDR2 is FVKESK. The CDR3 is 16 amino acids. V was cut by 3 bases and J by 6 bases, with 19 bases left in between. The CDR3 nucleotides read TGTGCCAGCAGCCATCCCACGAGATCCTCCGGGGATACGCAGTATTTT. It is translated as CASSHPTRSSGDTQYF.

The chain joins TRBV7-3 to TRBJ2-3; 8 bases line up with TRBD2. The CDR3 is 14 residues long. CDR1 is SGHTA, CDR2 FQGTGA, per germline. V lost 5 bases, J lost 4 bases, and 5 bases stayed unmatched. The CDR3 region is CASSLSGTADTQYF. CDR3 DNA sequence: TGTGCCAGCAGCCTTAGCGGGACCGCAGATACGCAGTATTTT.